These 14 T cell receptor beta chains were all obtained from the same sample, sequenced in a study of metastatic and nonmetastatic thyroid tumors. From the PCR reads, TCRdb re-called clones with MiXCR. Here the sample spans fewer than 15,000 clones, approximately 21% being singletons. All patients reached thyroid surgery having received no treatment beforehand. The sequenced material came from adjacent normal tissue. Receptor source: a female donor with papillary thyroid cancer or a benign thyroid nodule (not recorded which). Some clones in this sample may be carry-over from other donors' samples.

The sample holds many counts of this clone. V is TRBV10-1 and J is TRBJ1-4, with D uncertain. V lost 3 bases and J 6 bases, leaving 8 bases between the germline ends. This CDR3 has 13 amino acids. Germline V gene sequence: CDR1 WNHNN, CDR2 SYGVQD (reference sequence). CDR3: CASSEYLDEKLFF. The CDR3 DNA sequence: TGCGCCAGCAGTGAATACTTGGATGAAAAACTGTTTTTT.

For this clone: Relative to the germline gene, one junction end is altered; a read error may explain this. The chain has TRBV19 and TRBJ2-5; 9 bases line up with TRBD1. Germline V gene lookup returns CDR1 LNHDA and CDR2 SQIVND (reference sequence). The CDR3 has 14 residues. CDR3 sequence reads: CSSSIRQGVGTQYF. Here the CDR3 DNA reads TGTTCCAGTAGTATTCGACAGGGGGTTGGCACCCAGTACTTC.

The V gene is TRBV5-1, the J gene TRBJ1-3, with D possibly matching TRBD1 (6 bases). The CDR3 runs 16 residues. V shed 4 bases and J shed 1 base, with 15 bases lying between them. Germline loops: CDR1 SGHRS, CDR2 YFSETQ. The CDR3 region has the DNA TGCGCCAGCAGCAAAATACAGGGAGGTTCTGGAAACACCATATATTTT. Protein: CASSKIQGGSGNTIYF.

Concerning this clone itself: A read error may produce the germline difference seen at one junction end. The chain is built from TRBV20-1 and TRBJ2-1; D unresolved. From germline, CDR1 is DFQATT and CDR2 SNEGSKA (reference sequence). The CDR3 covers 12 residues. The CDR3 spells CSARALCNEHFF. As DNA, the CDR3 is TGCAGTGCTAGAGCGCTGTGCAATGAGCATTTCTTC.

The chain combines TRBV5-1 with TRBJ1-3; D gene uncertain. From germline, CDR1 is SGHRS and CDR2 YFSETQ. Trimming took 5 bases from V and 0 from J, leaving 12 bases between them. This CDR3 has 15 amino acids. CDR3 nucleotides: TGCGCCAGCAGTGGGGTCTTGCCCTCTGGAAACACCATATATTTT. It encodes CASSGVLPSGNTIYF.

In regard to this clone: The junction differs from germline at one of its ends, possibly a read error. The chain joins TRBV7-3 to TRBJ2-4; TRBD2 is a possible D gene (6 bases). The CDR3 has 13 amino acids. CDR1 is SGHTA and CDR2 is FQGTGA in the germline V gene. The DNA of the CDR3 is TGTGCCAGCTGCTTAGATCTTCGGGGGATTCAGTACTTC. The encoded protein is CASCLDLRGIQYF.

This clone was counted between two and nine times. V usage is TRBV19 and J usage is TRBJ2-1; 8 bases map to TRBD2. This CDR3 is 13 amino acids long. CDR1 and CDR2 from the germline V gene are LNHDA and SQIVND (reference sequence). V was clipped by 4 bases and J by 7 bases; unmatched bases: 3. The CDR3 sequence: CASSKAGGNEQFF. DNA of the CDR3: TGTGCCAGTAGTAAGGCGGGAGGTAATGAGCAGTTCTTC.

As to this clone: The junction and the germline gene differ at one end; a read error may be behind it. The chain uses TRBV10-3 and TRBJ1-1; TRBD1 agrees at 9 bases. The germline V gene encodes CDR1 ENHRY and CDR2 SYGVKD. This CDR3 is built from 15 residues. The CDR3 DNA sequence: TGTGTCATCAGGAGACAGGGGGAAGGGAACACTGAAGCTTTCTTT. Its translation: CVIRRQGEGNTEAFF.

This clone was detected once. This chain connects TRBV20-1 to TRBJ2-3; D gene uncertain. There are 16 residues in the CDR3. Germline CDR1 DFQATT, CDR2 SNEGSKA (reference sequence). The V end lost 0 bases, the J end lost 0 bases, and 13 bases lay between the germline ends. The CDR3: CSARDPLASSTDTQYF. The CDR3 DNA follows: TGCAGTGCTAGAGATCCGCTGGCTTCTAGCACAGATACGCAGTATTTT.

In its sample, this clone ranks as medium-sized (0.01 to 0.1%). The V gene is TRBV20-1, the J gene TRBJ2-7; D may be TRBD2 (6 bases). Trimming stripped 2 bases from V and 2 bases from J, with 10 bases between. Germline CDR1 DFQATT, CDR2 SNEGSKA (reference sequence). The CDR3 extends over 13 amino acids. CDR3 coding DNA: TGCAGTGCTAGAAGGAGGGGAGCCTACGAGCAGTACTTC. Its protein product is CSARRRGAYEQYF.

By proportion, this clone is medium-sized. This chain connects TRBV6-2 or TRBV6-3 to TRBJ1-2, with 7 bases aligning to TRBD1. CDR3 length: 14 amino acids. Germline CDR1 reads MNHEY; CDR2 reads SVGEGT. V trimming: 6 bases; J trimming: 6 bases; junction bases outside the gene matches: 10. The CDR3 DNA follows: TGTGCCAGCAGCTCCTCCGACAGGGAGAATGGCTACACCTTC. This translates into CASSSSDRENGYTF.

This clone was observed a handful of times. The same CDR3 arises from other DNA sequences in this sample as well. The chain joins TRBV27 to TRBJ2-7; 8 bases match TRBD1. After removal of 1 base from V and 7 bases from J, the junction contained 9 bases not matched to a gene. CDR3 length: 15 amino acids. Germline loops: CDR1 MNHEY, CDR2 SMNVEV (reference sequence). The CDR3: CASSLFIQGGAEQYF. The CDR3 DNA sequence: TGTGCCAGCAGTTTATTTATACAGGGGGGAGCGGAGCAGTACTTC.

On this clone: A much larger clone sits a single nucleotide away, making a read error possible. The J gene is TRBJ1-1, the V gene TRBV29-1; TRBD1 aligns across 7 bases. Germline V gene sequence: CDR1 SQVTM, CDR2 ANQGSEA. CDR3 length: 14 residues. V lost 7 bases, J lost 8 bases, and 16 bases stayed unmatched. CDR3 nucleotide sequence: TGCAGCGCCAGGAACCTGGGACAGCATATAGAAGCTTTCTTT. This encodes CSARNLGQHIEAFF.

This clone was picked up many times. CDR3 region: CASSLAGWDTEAFF. CDR3 sequence (DNA): TGTGCCAGCAGCTTAGCAGGGTGGGACACTGAAGCTTTCTTT. The chain has TRBV7-3 and TRBJ1-1, with a weak D call TRBD1 (5 bases). Germline CDR1 SGHTA, CDR2 FQGTGA. The CDR3 length is 14 residues. The V gene lost 2 bases and the J gene lost 3 bases, with 10 bases spanning the gap.